This TCR beta chain emerged from a study of identical twins. Study-level results: The more abundant beta clonotypes in cord blood had fewer insertions, and memory repertoires did not show this. Modeled out-of-frame TCR alpha sharing in monozygotic twins fell below observed levels. Less excess twin sharing appeared in beta out-of-frame sequences.

Of note for this clonotype: The antigen remains undetermined.

TCRdb fed the 5' RACE reads into MiXCR, producing one record per CDR3 protein. The sample consists of over 200,000 distinct CDR3 sequences, roughly a tenth of them appearing once. V dropped 2 bases and J dropped 7; count of bases not matched to a gene: 5. Germline-derived CDR1 and CDR2 are MNHEY and SVGAGI. The CDR3 runs to 15 residues. The source of this sequence is a woman aged 18-35 years in good health. What was sequenced was memory (CD45RO+) T cells sorted from blood. The chain links TRBV6-5 to TRBJ2-7; TRBD2 agrees at 13 bases. In nucleotides, the CDR3 is TGTGCCAGCAGTTACACCGGACTAGCGGGAGAAGAGCAGTACTTC. It yields the protein CASSYTGLAGEEQYF.